These 27 T cell receptor beta chains came from one sample sequenced in a study of blood T cell repertoires in COVID-19. Profiled with immunoSEQ multiplex PCR; TCRdb holds only in-frame clones, not every one. The data hold approximately 240,000 clones, with 92% observed a single time. Specimen: peripheral blood. Receptors originate from a man aged 30 to 39 with COVID-19, enrolled during active disease.

This clone appeared a single time. V gene TRBV10-3 combines with J gene TRBJ1-2; 8 bases are shared with TRBD1. Germline assignment: CDR1 ENHRY and CDR2 SYGVKD. J lost 6 bases, V lost 2 bases, and 11 bases had no gene match. The CDR3 loop spans 16 amino acids. The CDR3, as DNA: TGTGCCATCAGTGAGCGGACCGCCGGACAGGGTGATGGCTACACCTTC. Translating it yields CAISERTAGQGDGYTF.

The chain's CDR3 is CASSIIGGEKLFF. The CDR3 DNA is TGTGCCAGCAGCATCATCGGTGGTGAAAAACTGTTTTTT. V gene TRBV5-4 combines with J gene TRBJ1-4; D is undetermined. The CDR3 runs to 13 residues. V lost 4 bases to trimming and J lost 7 bases, with 11 bases between them. Germline assignment: CDR1 SGHNT and CDR2 YYREEE (reference sequence).

The rearrangement links TRBV12-3 or TRBV12-4 to TRBJ2-7, with D tentatively TRBD1 (5 bases). V was cut by 5 bases and J by 5 bases, with 13 bases left in between. The CDR3 consists of 13 residues. CDR3 amino acids: CASSPPGSNEQYF. The CDR3 DNA is TGTGCCAGCAGTCCCCCAGGGTCGAACGAGCAGTACTTC.

This chain uses TRBV11-3 with TRBJ2-1; 12 bases match TRBD2. The V segment lost 3 bases and the J segment 9 bases; nucleotides outside the gene matches: 6. Germline values: CDR1 SGHNT, CDR2 YENEEA. This CDR3 has 15 amino acids. CDR3 nucleotides: TGTGCCAGCAGCTTGACTAGCGGGGGCCATTCTGAGCAGTTCTTC. It yields the protein CASSLTSGGHSEQFF.

About this clone itself: Germline is not matched at one junction end, which may reflect a read error. Other DNA sequences from this sample encode an identical CDR3 as well. J is TRBJ1-1 and V is TRBV12-5; 10 bases agree with TRBD1. Germline V gene sequence: CDR1 LGHNT, CDR2 FRNRAP. The CDR3 covers 14 residues. Here the CDR3 reads CASGHGQGEPEAFF. The CDR3 region has the DNA TGTGCTAGTGGCCACGGACAGGGGGAACCTGAAGCCTTCTTT.

The J gene is TRBJ1-2, the V gene TRBV7-9; no firm D call. The CDR3 loop spans 15 amino acids. V lost 7 bases, J lost 6 bases, and 21 bases lay in between. In germline, CDR1 is SEHNR, CDR2 FQNEAQ (reference sequence). This CDR3 reads CASTFRGDRGDGYTF. CDR3 nucleotides: TGTGCCAGCACCTTCCGTGGCGATCGGGGAGATGGCTACACCTTC.

This clone appeared a few times. This chain uses TRBV5-5 with TRBJ2-5, with 10 bases aligning to TRBD2. Germline CDR1 reads SGHKS; CDR2 reads YYEKEE (reference sequence). The CDR3 totals 15 residues. Unmatched junction bases numbered 6, after V lost 4 bases and J lost 3 bases. The CDR3 loop reads CASSPLAGAKETQYF. In DNA, the CDR3 is TGTGCCAGCAGCCCCCTAGCGGGGGCGAAAGAGACCCAGTACTTC.

The rearrangement links TRBV6-1 to TRBJ2-1; 9 nucleotides align to TRBD1. Germline V gene sequence: CDR1 MNHNS, CDR2 SASEGT. Losses at the gene ends were 1 base for V and 5 bases for J; bases not matched to a gene: 3. This CDR3 spans 15 amino acids. CDR3 residues: CASSEGGTGNNEQFF. Written as DNA, the CDR3 is TGTGCCAGCAGTGAAGGCGGGACAGGGAACAATGAGCAGTTCTTC.

The genes are TRBV18 and TRBJ2-7; 7 bases agree with TRBD1. CDR1 and CDR2 (germline): KGHSH, LQKENI. This CDR3 spans 12 amino acids. Trimming cost V 5 bases and J 7 bases; bases outside gene matches: 5. CDR3: CASSASGGEQYF. DNA of the CDR3: TGTGCCAGCTCAGCCTCAGGGGGAGAGCAGTACTTC. The entire variable domain, with the rest obtained from reference TRBV18 and TRBJ2-7, is as follows: NAGVMQNPRHLVRRRGQEARLRCSPMKGHSHVYWYRQLPEEGLKFMVYLQKENIIDESGMPKERFSAEFPKEGPSILRIQQVVRGDSAAYFCASSASGGEQYFGPGTRLTVT.

The chain joins TRBV5-1 to TRBJ2-1; D may be TRBD1 (5 bases). The germline V gene encodes CDR1 SGHRS and CDR2 YFSETQ. The CDR3 runs to 19 residues. The ends were cut back, 0 bases at V and 0 bases at J, with 19 bases in the middle. The CDR3 loop reads CASSLVAGHSLSSYNEQFF. The CDR3 DNA reads as TGCGCCAGCAGCTTGGTGGCAGGGCATTCCCTCAGCTCCTACAATGAGCAGTTCTTC.

This chain connects TRBV11-2 to TRBJ2-3; a weak D match, TRBD2 (6 bases). CDR3 length equals 16 residues. CDR1 is SGHAT, CDR2 FQNNGV, per germline. V shed 2 bases and J shed 1 base, with 13 bases lying between them. The CDR3 spells CASSLILRGGTDTQYF. The CDR3 DNA follows: TGTGCCAGCAGCTTAATATTGCGGGGTGGCACAGATACGCAGTATTTT.

The chain joins TRBV19 to TRBJ1-4; D is ambiguous. V lost 6 bases, J lost 8 bases, and 13 bases lay in between. The CDR3 covers 13 residues. CDR1 and CDR2 (germline): LNHDA, SQIVND (reference sequence). CDR3 sequence reads: CASSFTLGEKLFF. The CDR3 coding sequence is TGTGCCAGTAGCTTTACCCTCGGGGAAAAACTGTTTTTT.

This chain links TRBV3-1 (or the pseudogene TRBV3-2) with TRBJ1-4, with 7 bases matching TRBD1. V lost 3 bases to trimming and J lost 4 bases; unmatched junction nucleotides: 5. CDR1 LGHDT and CDR2 YNNKEL come from the germline V gene (reference sequence). This CDR3 has 15 residues. The CDR3 coding sequence is TGTGCCAGCAGCCAGGAGGGGGCGCATAATGAAAAACTGTTTTTT. Amino acid sequence: CASSQEGAHNEKLFF.

The gene calls are TRBV5-4 and TRBJ1-2; TRBD1 aligns across 7 bases. Germline CDR1 reads SGHNT; CDR2 reads YYREEE (reference sequence). The length of the CDR3 is 15 residues. The V segment lost 4 bases and the J segment 1 base; nucleotides outside the gene matches: 7. Here the CDR3 DNA reads TGTGCCAGCAGCCAAGACCACAGGGGTAACTATGGCTACACCTTC. This gives the protein CASSQDHRGNYGYTF.

This sequence joins TRBV6-5 and TRBJ1-2; TRBD1 matches 8 bases. Germline values: CDR1 MNHEY, CDR2 SVGAGI. The CDR3 is 14 amino acids. Trimming removed 2 bases from V and 7 bases from J; junction bases left unmatched: 6. The CDR3 sequence is CASSYGDRRSGYTF. The CDR3 region has the DNA TGTGCCAGCAGTTACGGGGACAGGAGGTCTGGCTACACCTTC.

The gene calls are TRBV27 and TRBJ1-2; TRBD1 agrees at 10 bases. Germline CDR1 reads MNHEY; CDR2 reads SMNVEV (reference sequence). Losses at the gene ends were 5 bases for V and 3 bases for J; bases not matched to a gene: 6. This CDR3 is 15 amino acids long. CDR3 DNA sequence: TGTGCCAGCAGTATTCGACAGGGGGCCTACTATGGCTACACCTTC. Translated: CASSIRQGAYYGYTF.

This chain joins TRBV29-1 and TRBJ1-1; TRBD1 is a possible D gene (6 bases). CDR1 SQVTM and CDR2 ANQGSEA come from the germline V gene. CDR3 size: 13 residues. Trimming stripped 7 bases from V and 4 bases from J, with 16 bases between. Written as DNA, the CDR3 is TGCAGCGCCTTGCAGGGGTCTGCCACTGAAGCTTTCTTT. Its translation is CSALQGSATEAFF.

The chain carries TRBV10-3 and TRBJ2-2; D call uncertain. The germline V and J ends were trimmed by 0 bases and 4 bases, with 15 bases remaining between them. The CDR3 totals 17 residues. Germline V gives CDR1 ENHRY, CDR2 SYGVKD. The CDR3 coding sequence is TGTGCCATCAGTGAGTCGATAGCCCTGGTGGGCACCGGGGAGCTGTTTTTT. It encodes CAISESIALVGTGELFF.

The V call is TRBV29-1, the J call TRBJ2-7; D gene uncertain. This CDR3 region has 12 residues. The V end lost 3 bases, the J end lost 2 bases, and 8 bases lay between the germline ends. CDR1 is SQVTM, CDR2 ANQGSEA, per germline. The CDR3 protein is CSVETAAYEQYF. The CDR3 DNA reads TGCAGCGTTGAGACTGCAGCCTACGAGCAGTACTTC.

This clone was seen only a few times. CDR3 nucleotides: TGTGCCAGCAGTGAATATGGCGGACAGGGAACTTATGGCTACACCTTC. Translation gives CASSEYGGQGTYGYTF. The chain carries TRBV25-1 and TRBJ1-2, with 8 nucleotides matching TRBD1. The CDR3 length is 16 residues. Trimming at V came to 0 bases and at J to 5 bases, leaving 8 bases not matched to a gene. Germline CDR1 and CDR2: MGHDK and SYGVNS.

The rearrangement uses TRBV5-6 and TRBJ1-2; no firm D call. V lost 4 bases, J lost 0 bases, and 16 bases lay in between. Germline assignment: CDR1 SGHDT and CDR2 YYEEEE. CDR3 length: 16 amino acids. CDR3 nucleotides: TGTGCCAGCAGCCTCCTAGGACGGACTACTAACTATGGCTACACCTTC. Amino acid sequence: CASSLLGRTTNYGYTF.

The chain uses TRBV5-4 and TRBJ2-7; 7 nucleotides agree with TRBD1. Germline CDR1 reads SGHNT; CDR2 reads YYREEE (reference sequence). The CDR3 has 15 residues. V gave up 0 bases and J gave up 5 bases; unmatched junction bases: 8. Here the CDR3 DNA reads TGTGCCAGCAGCTTGGTTGACAGGGAGTTCAACGAGCAGTACTTC. Encoded protein: CASSLVDREFNEQYF.

The chain recombines TRBV2 with TRBJ2-3; no definite D call. The CDR3 loop spans 14 amino acids. V lost 10 bases and J lost 0, with 14 bases in between. Per the germline V gene, CDR1 is SNHLY and CDR2 is FYNNEI. CDR3 in DNA: TGTGCCACGAATAAAGCCACTAGCACAGATACGCAGTATTTT. Translation gives CATNKATSTDTQYF.

The genes are TRBV6-6 and TRBJ2-5; no firm D call. Germline V CDR1 and CDR2: MNHNY, SVGAGI (reference sequence). The CDR3 has 14 residues. The V end was cut by 0 bases, the J end by 1 base, with 6 bases between. The CDR3 loop is CASSYSERQETQYF. In nucleotides, the CDR3 is TGTGCCAGCAGTTACTCGGAGCGCCAAGAGACCCAGTACTTC.

The chain joins TRBV6-5 to TRBJ1-5; TRBD1 aligns across 7 bases. Looked up from germline, CDR1 is MNHEY and CDR2 is SVGAGI. The J segment lost 8 bases and the V segment lost 0 bases, leaving 4 bases of the junction unmatched. The CDR3 consists of 14 residues. The CDR3 DNA reads TGTGCCAGCAGTTACTCGGGCAGGGGGGAGCCCCAGCATTTT. Its translation: CASSYSGRGEPQHF.

The J gene is TRBJ1-3, the V gene TRBV13; the D gene is possibly TRBD1 (5 bases). Deletions cut 4 bases from V and 6 bases from J, with 16 bases between. The germline gives CDR1 PRHDT, CDR2 FYEKMQ (reference sequence). CDR3 length equals 15 residues. The CDR3 is CASSSMGQTVNTIYF. The CDR3 DNA sequence: TGTGCCAGCAGCTCAATGGGTCAGACAGTAAACACCATATATTTT.

This clone was seen a few times. The rearrangement uses TRBV7-9 and TRBJ1-1; weak D call: TRBD1 (6 bases). Trimming cost V 1 base and J 0 bases, with 9 bases left between them. The CDR3 has 15 amino acids. The germline gives CDR1 SEHNR, CDR2 FQNEAQ (reference sequence). The CDR3 DNA sequence: TGTGCCAGCAGCTTAGGACAGGTGATGAACACTGAAGCTTTCTTT. This encodes CASSLGQVMNTEAFF.